A selection of T cell receptor beta chains follows, all from one sample in a study of OX40 agonist ivuxolimab in advanced cancers. Measured with immunoSEQ multiplex PCR; TCRdb has only the in-frame clones, and not every one. The table lists some 73,000 clones, 80% to 90% of them singletons. Specimen: CD4+ or CD8+ T cells sorted from blood, collected in a trial of the OX40 agonist ivuxolimab. These receptor sequences come from an adult with an advanced solid tumor such as melanoma, head and neck, liver or kidney cancer. The CDR3 runs from the conserved cysteine through the conserved F or W. A D gene is named only where the DNA matches it firmly. Only some rows state a clone size, as once, few, many or a class for expanded clones.

TRBV14	NA	TRBJ2-2	NA	TGTGCCAGCAGCCAGAATAGCGTTTTCGCCGGGGAGCTGTTTTTT	CASSQNSVFAGELFF
TRBV29-1	once	TRBJ1-2	NA	TGCAGCGTGGGACGGAAGGACTATGGCTACACCTTC	CSVGRKDYGYTF
TRBV5-1	NA	TRBJ2-1	TRBD2	TGCGCCAGCAGCCAGACACCGGGACTAGCTAACGGTGAGCAGTTCTTC	CASSQTPGLANGEQFF
TRBV5-1	NA	TRBJ1-2	NA	TGCGCCAGCAGCTTGGACGTGGCTGCCGGCTACACCTTC	CASSLDVAAGYTF
TRBV7-2	NA	TRBJ2-4	NA	TGTGCCAGCAGCTTAAGACGGGACATTCAGTACTTC	CASSLRRDIQYF
TRBV30	NA	TRBJ1-2	NA	TGTGCCTGGAGTGGGCGTAGAGATAACTATGGCTACACCTTC	CAWSGRRDNYGYTF
TRBV5-4	NA	TRBJ2-1	NA	TGTGCCAGCAGCTTGGTCCAACAGGGTGGCTACAATGAGCAGTTCTTC	CASSLVQQGGYNEQFF
TRBV9	NA	TRBJ1-2	TRBD1	TGTGCCAGCAGCGTGACTACAGGGGGCAACTATGGCTACACCTTC	CASSVTTGGNYGYTF
TRBV7-2	NA	TRBJ1-5	NA	TGTGCCAGCAGCCAACGCGGGAATGAGCAGCCCCAGCATTTT	CASSQRGNEQPQHF
TRBV5-6	NA	TRBJ2-5	TRBD2	TGTGCCAGCAGCCCTACTAGCGGGGGCCAAGAGACCCAGTACTTC	CASSPTSGGQETQYF
TRBV30	NA	TRBJ2-5	TRBD2	TGTGCCTGGAAAATCGCGGGAGCCGCGGAGACCCAGTACTTC	CAWKIAGAAETQYF
TRBV21-1	once	TRBJ2-1	NA	TGTGCCAGCAGCATTGGGGCGGGGGTAGCGGTATACAATGAGCAGTTCTTC	CASSIGAGVAVYNEQFF
TRBV9	once	TRBJ2-5	NA	TGTGCCAGCAGCGTAGTCGGCAGGGCAAGGGAGACCCAGTACTTC	CASSVVGRARETQYF
TRBV19	NA	TRBJ1-6	TRBD1	TGTGCCAGTAATGGACAGGGGAGAAATTCACCCCTCCACTTT	CASNGQGRNSPLHF
TRBV6-6	NA	TRBJ2-7	NA	TGTGCCAGCAGTTACTCGGGGGGCGCTGACTACGAGCAGTACTTC	CASSYSGGADYEQYF
TRBV4-3	NA	TRBJ2-3	NA	TGCGCCAGCAGCCAAGATGGGGGGGCGGGGAGCACAGATACGCAGTATTTT	CASSQDGGAGSTDTQYF